The T cell receptor beta chain described here comes from a study of cytomegalovirus exposure and HLA in healthy donors. Study-level background: The roughly 110 validation repertoires were produced on the same platform as the 670 or so repertoires of the first cohort. This was reported in a later analysis.

Whole-study results and caveats: Cytomegalovirus association was listed for 164 TCR beta chains. According to reports, the classifier identified cytomegalovirus status with high specificity and sensitivity.

The V and J ends lost 2 bases and 7 bases respectively, with 14 bases between them. CDR1 and CDR2 from the germline V gene are MNHEY and SMNVEV (reference sequence). The CDR3 covers 15 residues. Assay used: immunoSEQ multiplex PCR; TCRdb lists only in-frame clones, some missing. The table includes roughly 80,000 clones, more than 85% detected once. Comment on this clone: As yet, its antigen is unknown.

The chain uses TRBV27 and TRBJ1-4, with D possibly TRBD1 on 6 matching bases. The material sequenced was PBMCs. The receptor was derived from a man in his late teens or twenties in good health and CMV-seronegative. The CDR3 here is CASSLLDRPGEKLFF. For the CDR3, the DNA is TGTGCCAGCAGTTTACTCGACAGGCCAGGTGAAAAACTGTTTTTT.